This T cell receptor (beta chain) was identified in a study of T-cell memory formation after mild COVID-19. Across the study: Clusters were largely donor specific.

5'RACE with constant-segment primers built TCRalpha and TCRbeta cDNA libraries with UMIs. TCRdb processed the 5' RACE reads anew with MiXCR; each CDR3 protein has one entry. Of about 560,000 distinct CDR3 sequences listed, less than 25% are singletons. V was pared by 6 bases and J by 0 bases, with 16 bases between. This CDR3 contains 16 residues. This clonotype has only a few counts. V is TRBV12-3 or TRBV12-4 and J is TRBJ2-3, with D uncertain. This TCR came from an adult woman who had mild COVID-19 (a few samples of this study predate the infection). Cell type and time point are not known. The sample taken for sequencing was PBMCs or a T cell subset sorted from them (not recorded which). As DNA, the CDR3 is TGTGCCAGCAGACAGCCGGGCCCTAAAAGCACAGATACGCAGTATTTT. Amino acids: CASRQPGPKSTDTQYF.